Detailed here is one T cell receptor beta chain. The CDR3 extends over 16 amino acids. Germline CDR1 is SQVTM and CDR2 is ANQGSEA. V gave up 6 bases and J gave up 0 bases, with 17 bases separating them. The data were obtained in a study of cytomegalovirus exposure and HLA in healthy donors. Amplification used 60 Vbeta primers and 13 Jbeta primers. Sequenced by immunoSEQ multiplex PCR; TCRdb stores in-frame clones only, minus some. Among about 160,000 clones listed, 70% to 80% were seen once. The chain couples TRBV29-1 to TRBJ1-4; unclear D gene. The sequenced material came from PBMCs. This clonotype originated in a male donor in good health and CMV-seronegative. The CDR3 here is CSVTGPVPATNEKLFF. The CDR3, as DNA: TGCAGCGTCACTGGGCCGGTACCTGCAACTAATGAAAAACTGTTTTTT.